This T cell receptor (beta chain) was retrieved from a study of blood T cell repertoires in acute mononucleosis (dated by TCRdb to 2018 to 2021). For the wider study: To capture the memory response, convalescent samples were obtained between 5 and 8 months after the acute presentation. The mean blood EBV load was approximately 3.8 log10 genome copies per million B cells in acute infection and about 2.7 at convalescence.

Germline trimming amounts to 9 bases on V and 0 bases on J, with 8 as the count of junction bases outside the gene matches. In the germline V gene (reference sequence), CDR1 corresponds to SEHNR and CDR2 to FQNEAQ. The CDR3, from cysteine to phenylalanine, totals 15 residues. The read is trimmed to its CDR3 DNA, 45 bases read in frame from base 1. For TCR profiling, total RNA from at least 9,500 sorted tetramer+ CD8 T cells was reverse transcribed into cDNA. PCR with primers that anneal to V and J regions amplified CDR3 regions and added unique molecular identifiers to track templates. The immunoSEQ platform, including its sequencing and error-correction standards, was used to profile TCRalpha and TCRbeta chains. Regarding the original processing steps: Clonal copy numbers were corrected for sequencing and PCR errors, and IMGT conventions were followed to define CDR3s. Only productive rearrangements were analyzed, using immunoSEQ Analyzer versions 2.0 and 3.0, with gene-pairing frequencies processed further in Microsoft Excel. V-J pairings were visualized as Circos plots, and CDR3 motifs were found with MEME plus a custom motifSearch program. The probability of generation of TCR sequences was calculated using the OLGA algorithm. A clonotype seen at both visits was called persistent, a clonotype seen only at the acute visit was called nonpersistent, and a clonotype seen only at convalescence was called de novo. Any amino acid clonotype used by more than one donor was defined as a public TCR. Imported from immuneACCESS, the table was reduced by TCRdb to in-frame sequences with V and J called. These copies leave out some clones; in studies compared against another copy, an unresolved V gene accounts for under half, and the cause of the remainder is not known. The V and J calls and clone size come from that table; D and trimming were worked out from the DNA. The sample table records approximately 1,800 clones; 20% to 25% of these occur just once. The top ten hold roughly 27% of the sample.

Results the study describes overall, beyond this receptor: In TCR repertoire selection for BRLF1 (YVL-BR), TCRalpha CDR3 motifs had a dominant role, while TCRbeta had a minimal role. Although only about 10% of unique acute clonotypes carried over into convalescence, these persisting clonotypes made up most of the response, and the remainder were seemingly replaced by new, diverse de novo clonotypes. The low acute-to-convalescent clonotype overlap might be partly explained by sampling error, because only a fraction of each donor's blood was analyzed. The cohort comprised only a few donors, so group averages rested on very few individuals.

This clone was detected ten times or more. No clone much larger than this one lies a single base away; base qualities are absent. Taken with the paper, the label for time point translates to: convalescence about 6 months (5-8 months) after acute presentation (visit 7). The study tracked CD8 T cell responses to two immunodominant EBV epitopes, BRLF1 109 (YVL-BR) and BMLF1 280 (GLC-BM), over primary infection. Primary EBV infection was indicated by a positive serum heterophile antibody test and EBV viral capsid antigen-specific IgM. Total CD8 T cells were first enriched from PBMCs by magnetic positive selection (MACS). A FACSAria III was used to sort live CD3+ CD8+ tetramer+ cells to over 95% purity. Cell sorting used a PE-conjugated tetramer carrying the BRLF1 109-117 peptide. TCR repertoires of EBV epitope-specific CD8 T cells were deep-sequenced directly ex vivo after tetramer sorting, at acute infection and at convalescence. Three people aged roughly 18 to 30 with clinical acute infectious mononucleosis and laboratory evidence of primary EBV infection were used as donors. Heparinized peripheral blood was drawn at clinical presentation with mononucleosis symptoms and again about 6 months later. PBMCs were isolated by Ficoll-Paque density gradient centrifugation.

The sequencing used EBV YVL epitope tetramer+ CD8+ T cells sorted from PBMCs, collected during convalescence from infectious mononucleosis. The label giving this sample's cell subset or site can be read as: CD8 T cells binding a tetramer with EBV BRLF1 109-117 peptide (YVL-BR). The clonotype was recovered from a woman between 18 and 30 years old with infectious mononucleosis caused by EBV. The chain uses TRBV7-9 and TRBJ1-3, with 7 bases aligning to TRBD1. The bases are TGTGCCAGTAGAGGACAGGCGTACTCTGGAAACACCATATATTTT. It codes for CASRGQAYSGNTIYF.